Listed here are 32 T cell receptor beta chains from one sample, sequenced in a study of blood T cell repertoires in COVID-19. Assay used: immunoSEQ multiplex PCR; TCRdb lists only in-frame clones, some missing. The sample gives more than 300,000 clones, approximately 89% of which show up once; around 0.94% is in the top ten. The sample taken for sequencing was PBMCs or T cells enriched from blood (not recorded which). These receptors originate from a middle-aged woman who had been exposed to COVID-19.

The chain joins TRBV18 to TRBJ1-1; tentatively, D is TRBD1 (6 bases). V was trimmed by 5 bases and J by 3 bases, leaving 13 bases between them. This CDR3 contains 14 residues. In germline, CDR1 is KGHSH, CDR2 LQKENI. The CDR3 coding sequence is TGTGCCAGCTCATCCCGGACAGACCACACTGAAGCTTTCTTT. Translating it yields CASSSRTDHTEAFF.

J is TRBJ2-3 and V is TRBV7-3; 12 nucleotides match TRBD2. This CDR3 has 15 residues. Germline assignment: CDR1 SGHTA and CDR2 FQGTGA. The J segment lost 4 bases and the V segment lost 2 bases, leaving 1 base of the junction unmatched. CDR3 sequence: CASSLSSGGADTQYF. DNA of the CDR3: TGTGCCAGCAGCTTATCTAGCGGGGGGGCAGATACGCAGTATTTT.

The genes are TRBV5-4 and TRBJ1-6; D is undetermined. Germline CDR1 and CDR2: SGHNT and YYREEE (reference sequence). Trimming took 0 bases from V and 9 from J, leaving 4 bases between them. The CDR3 totals 12 residues. CDR3 DNA sequence: TGTGCCAGCAGCTTGGGTAGTTCACCCCTCCACTTT. Its protein product is CASSLGSSPLHF.

The chain links TRBV5-5 to TRBJ1-2, with TRBD1 matching over 7 bases. Per the germline V gene, CDR1 is SGHKS and CDR2 is YYEKEE (reference sequence). The CDR3 length is 17 residues. Unmatched junction bases numbered 12, after V lost 1 base and J lost 3 bases. The chain's CDR3 is CASSLSISRDRDYGYTF. The CDR3 DNA reads TGTGCCAGCAGCTTGAGTATCAGTCGGGACAGAGACTATGGCTACACCTTC. The full variable domain, with the rest looked up from reference TRBV5-5 and TRBJ1-2, is DAGVTQSPTHLIKTRGQQVTLRCSPISGHKSVSWYQQVLGQGPQFIFQYYEKEERGRGNFPDRFSARQFPNYSSELNVNALLLGDSALYLCASSLSISRDRDYGYTFGSGTRLTVV.

The genes are TRBV11-2 and TRBJ2-2; TRBD2 agrees at 7 bases. CDR1 SGHAT and CDR2 FQNNGV come from the germline V gene. Trimming cost V 4 bases and J 0 bases; bases outside gene matches: 5. This CDR3 is 16 amino acids long. CDR3 DNA: TGTGCCAGCAGCTCGCCGGGGAGGGCGAACACCGGGGAGCTGTTTTTT. Protein sequence: CASSSPGRANTGELFF.

The chain links TRBV7-9 to TRBJ1-2; TRBD1 matches at 9 bases. Germline CDR1 and CDR2: SEHNR and FQNEAQ (reference sequence). The ends lost 5 bases at V and 2 bases at J; junction bases unmatched: 12. The CDR3 has 17 amino acids. As DNA, the CDR3 is TGTGCCAGCAGCCTACAGGGGGCGGTGGCTCTCAACTATGGCTACACCTTC. Amino acid sequence: CASSLQGAVALNYGYTF.

The rearrangement joins TRBV18 to TRBJ2-5; maybe TRBD1 (6 bases). There are 18 residues in the CDR3. Germline assignment: CDR1 KGHSH and CDR2 LQKENI. Trimming stripped 2 bases from V and 3 bases from J, with 22 bases between. The CDR3 DNA reads as TGTGCCAGCTCACCAAAACGGGGCCGGGACCCAGGGGAAGAGACCCAGTACTTC. Residues: CASSPKRGRDPGEETQYF.

V gene TRBV6-5 combines with J gene TRBJ1-2; the match to TRBD1 covers 8 bases. V was clipped by 6 bases and J by 9 bases; unmatched bases: 9. Per germline, CDR1 MNHEY and CDR2 SVGAGI. The CDR3 consists of 13 residues. The CDR3 reads CASRIRTGYSYTF. Here the CDR3 DNA reads TGTGCCAGCAGAATCCGGACAGGGTATAGCTACACCTTC.

The chain is built from TRBV7-6 and TRBJ1-2, with D hard to call. The germline gives CDR1 SGHVS, CDR2 FNYEAQ. V was trimmed by 5 bases and J by 4 bases, leaving 14 bases between them. CDR3 length: 14 amino acids. CDR3 region: CASSLGVAGYGYTF. The CDR3 bases are TGTGCCAGCAGCCTCGGCGTGGCAGGCTATGGCTACACCTTC. Together with reference TRBV7-6 and TRBJ1-2, the CDR3 gives the full variable domain: GAGVSQSPRYKVTKRGQDVALRCDPISGHVSLYWYRQALGQGPEFLTYFNYEAQQDKSGLPNDRFSAERPEGSISTLTIQRTEQRDSAMYRCASSLGVAGYGYTFGSGTRLTVV.

The gene calls are TRBV12-3 or TRBV12-4 and TRBJ1-2; perhaps TRBD1 as D (6 bases). V shed 5 bases and J shed 3 bases, with 10 bases lying between them. The CDR3 consists of 13 residues. The CDR3 nucleotides read TGTGCCAGCAGTCGAGGACAGTACTATGGCTACACCTTC. Its translation: CASSRGQYYGYTF.

The V and J genes are TRBV29-1 and TRBJ2-7, with 12 positions matching TRBD1. V was clipped by 6 bases and J by 2 bases; unmatched bases: 11. CDR1 is SQVTM, CDR2 ANQGSEA, per germline. This CDR3 is built from 16 residues. The CDR3 sequence is CSVRTGTGGQTYEQYF. The CDR3 coding sequence is TGCAGCGTCCGTACCGGGACAGGGGGCCAAACCTACGAGCAGTACTTC.

This chain joins TRBV9 and TRBJ1-4; TRBD1 aligns across 7 bases. This CDR3 contains 15 residues. V shed 4 bases and J 1 base; nucleotides not matched to a gene: 4. CDR1 and CDR2 (germline): SGDLS, YYNGEE. CDR3 in DNA: TGTGCCAGCAGCCAGGGGGTCGGAACTAATGAAAAACTGTTTTTT. Its protein is CASSQGVGTNEKLFF.

This clone was detected once. V usage is TRBV3-1 (or the pseudogene TRBV3-2) and J usage is TRBJ1-2, with no clear D. Germline V gene data show CDR1 as LGHDT and CDR2 as YNNKEL (reference sequence). Between the trimmed V and J ends, which lost 3 bases and 4 bases, there was a span of 9 bases. The CDR3 runs 13 residues. The CDR3 loop reads CASSHHSPYGYTF. CDR3 sequence (DNA): TGTGCCAGCAGCCATCACAGTCCCTATGGCTACACCTTC.

This clone was recorded only once. For the CDR3, the DNA is TGTGCCAGCTCACCGAATCTGGGACAGACTAAGTACACCATATATTTT. This codes for CASSPNLGQTKYTIYF. This sequence joins TRBV18 and TRBJ1-3; 7 bases fit TRBD1. J was trimmed by 8 bases and V by 3 bases; bases with no gene match: 13. From germline, CDR1 is KGHSH and CDR2 LQKENI. CDR3 length: 16 residues.

Regarding this clone: Other DNA sequences from this sample encode an identical CDR3 as well. The rearrangement links TRBV3-1 (or the pseudogene TRBV3-2) to TRBJ1-2; D gene ambiguous. Trimming took 3 bases from V and 8 from J, leaving 7 bases between them. CDR1 and CDR2 (germline): LGHDT, YNNKEL (reference sequence). This CDR3 spans 11 amino acids. The CDR3 sequence is CASSQSSGYTF. In DNA, the CDR3 is TGTGCCAGCAGCCAGTCTTCGGGCTACACCTTC.

The chain recombines TRBV7-8 with TRBJ1-1; D call uncertain. Germline V gene sequence: CDR1 SGHVS, CDR2 FQNEAQ. There are 15 residues in the CDR3. Trimming shortened V by 1 base and J by 7 bases, and 16 bases separated the two germline ends. CDR3 region: CASSLDGRREGEAFF. The DNA of the CDR3 is TGTGCCAGCAGCTTAGATGGACGGAGGGAGGGTGAAGCTTTCTTT.

The chain links TRBV6-4 to TRBJ2-3; a possible D gene is TRBD2 (6 bases). The CDR3 is 13 amino acids. V was trimmed by 4 bases and J by 4 bases, leaving 9 bases between them. CDR1 MRHNA and CDR2 SNTAGT come from the germline V gene. CDR3 loop: CASSVREADTQYF. As DNA, the CDR3 is TGTGCCAGCAGTGTTAGGGAGGCAGATACGCAGTATTTT.

The chain joins TRBV12-3 or TRBV12-4 to TRBJ2-5; D is perhaps TRBD2 (6 bases). The germline V and J ends were trimmed by 9 bases and 5 bases, with 16 bases remaining between them. This CDR3 has 13 amino acids. The CDR3 DNA sequence: TGTGCCAGTCGGAGGGCCGGAGTGGAGACCCAGTACTTC. It codes for CASRRAGVETQYF.

The J gene is TRBJ1-2, the V gene TRBV30; maybe TRBD1 (6 bases). Germline V gene lookup returns CDR1 GTSNPN and CDR2 SVGIG (reference sequence). V lost 0 bases to trimming and J lost 1 base, with 9 bases between them. The CDR3 runs 14 residues. CDR3: CAWSVQGGNYGYTF. CDR3 sequence (DNA): TGTGCCTGGAGTGTACAAGGGGGTAACTATGGCTACACCTTC.

The chain combines TRBV5-1 with TRBJ1-2; no clear D. Trimming removed 4 bases from V and 6 bases from J, with 13 bases in between. The CDR3 has 13 residues. The germline V gene has CDR1 SGHRS and CDR2 YFSETQ. CDR3 amino acids: CASSLKEANGYTF. The CDR3 DNA sequence: TGCGCCAGCAGCCTTAAGGAGGCCAATGGCTACACCTTC.

The chain is built from TRBV2 and TRBJ2-7; 9 nucleotides align to TRBD1. With 3 bases clipped from V and 2 bases from J, the junction kept 14 bases outside the gene matches. This CDR3 has 18 amino acids. CDR1 SNHLY and CDR2 FYNNEI come from the germline V gene. The CDR3 spells CASSEGTGPSFSPYEQYF. As DNA, the CDR3 is TGTGCCAGCAGTGAGGGGACAGGGCCTTCCTTCTCCCCCTACGAGCAGTACTTC.

In nucleotides, the CDR3 is TGTGCCACCAGTGATTTGTCAGGGGCGCAGTTCTTC. It is translated as CATSDLSGAQFF. This chain uses TRBV24-1 with TRBJ2-1, with a weak D call TRBD1 (6 bases). Trimming took off 0 bases at V and 12 bases at J, with 8 bases between the two ends. CDR3 length: 12 amino acids. Germline V lookup: CDR1 KGHDR, CDR2 SFDVKD.

In DNA, the CDR3 is TGTGCTAGTGGTTTGGCCTCAGGGGATCGAAACACCATATATTTT. It translates to CASGLASGDRNTIYF. The chain uses TRBV12-5 and TRBJ1-3, with D possibly matching TRBD1 (6 bases). Germline CDR1 reads LGHNT; CDR2 reads FRNRAP. V was shortened by 1 base and J by 5 bases, with 12 bases between the two germline ends. The CDR3 runs to 15 residues. The full variable domain, in which reference TRBV12-5 and TRBJ1-3 provide the parts outside the CDR3, is DARVTQTPRHKVTEMGQEVTMRCQPILGHNTVFWYRQTMMQGLELLAYFRNRAPLDDSGMPKDRFSAEMPDATLATLKIQPSEPRDSAVYFCASGLASGDRNTIYFGEGSWLTVV.

The chain combines TRBV19 with TRBJ1-5, with 7 bases matching TRBD1. Germline loops: CDR1 LNHDA, CDR2 SQIVND (reference sequence). The CDR3 runs to 15 residues. V shed 3 bases and J 6 bases; nucleotides not matched to a gene: 8. DNA for the CDR3: TGTGCCAGTAGTATTCCCGGGACAGCATCTCAGCCCCAGCATTTT. This sequence encodes CASSIPGTASQPQHF.

This rearrangement joins TRBV2 to TRBJ2-7, with TRBD1 matching over 7 bases. The CDR3 totals 13 residues. The ends lost 9 bases at V and 0 bases at J; junction bases unmatched: 5. The germline gives CDR1 SNHLY, CDR2 FYNNEI. This CDR3 reads CASKGTDSYEQYF. DNA for the CDR3: TGTGCCAGTAAGGGGACAGACTCCTACGAGCAGTACTTC.

The V and J genes are TRBV2 and TRBJ2-2; D not certain. V lost 1 base to trimming and J lost 5 bases, with 14 bases between them. Germline loops: CDR1 SNHLY, CDR2 FYNNEI. The CDR3 length is 16 residues. This CDR3 reads CASSEESVASTGELFF. In DNA, the CDR3 is TGTGCCAGCAGTGAAGAGTCAGTAGCTTCAACCGGGGAGCTGTTTTTT.

The chain is built from TRBV5-1 and TRBJ2-7; D uncertain. CDR1 SGHRS and CDR2 YFSETQ come from the germline V gene. Trimming pared 4 bases from V and 2 bases from J, leaving 7 bases between. CDR3 size: 12 residues. CDR3 loop: CASSLLPYEQYF. CDR3 nucleotides: TGCGCCAGCAGCCTCCTCCCCTACGAGCAGTACTTC.

The chain joins TRBV6-6 to TRBJ2-5; D unclear. The CDR3 length is 11 residues. The germline CDR1 and CDR2 sequences are MNHNY and SVGAGI (reference sequence). Trimming cost V 6 bases and J 5 bases, with 7 bases left between them. DNA of the CDR3: TGTGCCAGCAGCCCTTCGGAGACCCAGTACTTC. Its translation: CASSPSETQYF.

The chain is built from TRBV18 and TRBJ2-5; perhaps TRBD1 as D (6 bases). V was shortened by 3 bases and J by 5 bases, with 16 bases between the two germline ends. The CDR3 has 15 amino acids. The germline gives CDR1 KGHSH, CDR2 LQKENI. CDR3 bases: TGTGCCAGCTCACCCAGGGACATTAGCGCGGAGACCCAGTACTTC. Translating it yields CASSPRDISAETQYF.

The rearrangement uses TRBV30 and TRBJ1-4; TRBD1 might be the D (6 bases). The germline CDR1 and CDR2 sequences are GTSNPN and SVGIG (reference sequence). This CDR3 contains 15 residues. V was trimmed by 3 bases and J by 0 bases, leaving 11 bases between them. For the CDR3, the DNA is TGTGCCTGGAGGGACCAGGGGACAACTAATGAAAAACTGTTTTTT. It yields the protein CAWRDQGTTNEKLFF.

The chain has TRBV5-1 and TRBJ2-5; TRBD1 is a possible D gene (6 bases). Trimming removed 2 bases from V and 2 bases from J, with 16 bases in between. The germline V gene encodes CDR1 SGHRS and CDR2 YFSETQ. The CDR3 contains 16 residues. CDR3 nucleotide sequence: TGCGCCAGCAGCTTAGGGGCAGGGGCCTTACAAGAGACCCAGTACTTC. Translation: CASSLGAGALQETQYF.

The chain uses TRBV6-2 or TRBV6-3 and TRBJ2-1; TRBD2 matches 9 bases. The CDR3 totals 18 residues. From germline, CDR1 is MNHEY and CDR2 SVGEGT. V gave up 4 bases and J gave up 9 bases; unmatched junction bases: 19. CDR3 loop: CASSSTFGSLAGSGEQFF. CDR3 nucleotide sequence: TGTGCCAGCAGTTCAACCTTCGGGTCGCTAGCGGGAAGTGGTGAGCAGTTCTTC.